These 22 T cell receptor beta chains were all obtained from the same sample, sequenced in a study of blood T cell repertoires in COVID-19. Clones were read by immunoSEQ multiplex PCR, and TCRdb kept only the in-frame ones, dropping some. Of under 55,000 clones in the sample, about 85% were seen once. The sequenced sample consisted of peripheral blood. These receptors were obtained from a human donor in a cohort sampled during active COVID-19.

The chain uses TRBV18 and TRBJ2-1; D unresolved. CDR1 and CDR2 from the germline V gene are KGHSH and LQKENI. Trimming shortened V by 3 bases and J by 8 bases, and 11 bases separated the two germline ends. The CDR3 sequence is 13 residues long. CDR3 bases: TGTGCCAGCTCACCTGAGTACAGTCATGAGCAGTTCTTC. It specifies CASSPEYSHEQFF.

The V and J genes are TRBV5-4 and TRBJ1-1, with 8 nucleotides matching TRBD1. V dropped 3 bases and J dropped 4; count of bases not matched to a gene: 5. Germline V gives CDR1 SGHNT, CDR2 YYREEE (reference sequence). The CDR3 runs 14 residues. CDR3 sequence: CASSYGQGVTEAFF. The CDR3 nucleotides are TGTGCCAGCAGCTATGGACAGGGTGTCACTGAAGCTTTCTTT.

The rearrangement uses TRBV18 and TRBJ2-5, with TRBD2 matching 9 bases. Per germline, CDR1 KGHSH and CDR2 LQKENI. This CDR3 comprises 16 residues. With V trimmed by 6 bases and J by 4 bases, 12 bases remained unmatched. CDR3 DNA sequence: TGTGCCAGCTCGCCAAGCGGGGGGCGGGTCGGAGAGACCCAGTACTTC. Amino acids: CASSPSGGRVGETQYF.

V usage is TRBV5-1 and J usage is TRBJ1-2, with 9 nucleotides matching TRBD1. With V trimmed by 2 bases and J by 8 bases, 10 bases remained unmatched. The CDR3 covers 15 residues. In germline, CDR1 is SGHRS, CDR2 YFSETQ. CDR3 nucleotides: TGCGCCAGCAGCTTAACAGGGGGCCCCGGCGGAGGCTACACCTTC. This codes for CASSLTGGPGGGYTF.

CDR3 region: CASSFQFASAETQYF. The CDR3 bases are TGTGCCAGCAGTTTCCAGTTCGCTAGCGCAGAGACCCAGTACTTC. The rearrangement joins TRBV7-2 to TRBJ2-5, with D possibly TRBD2 on 6 matching bases. The germline CDR1 and CDR2 sequences are SGHTA and FQGNSA. This CDR3 contains 15 residues. V was cut by 6 bases and J by 4 bases, with 18 bases left in between.

The chain recombines TRBV2 with TRBJ2-1; TRBD2 agrees at 7 bases. Trimming at V came to 8 bases and at J to 1 base, leaving 5 bases not matched to a gene. The CDR3 contains 14 residues. The germline V gene has CDR1 SNHLY and CDR2 FYNNEI. The CDR3 is CASGAGVSYNEQFF. In DNA form, the CDR3 reads TGTGCCAGCGGGGCGGGAGTTTCCTACAATGAGCAGTTCTTC.

The chain couples TRBV6-1 to TRBJ2-1, with 10 bases identical to TRBD2. Trimming removed 0 bases from V and 6 bases from J; junction bases left unmatched: 11. CDR1 is MNHNS and CDR2 is SASEGT in the germline V gene. CDR3 length: 18 amino acids. The DNA for the CDR3 is TGTGCCAGCAGTGAAGCGAATGAAGGCCTAGCGGGAGTCAATGAGCAGTTCTTC. Encoded protein: CASSEANEGLAGVNEQFF.

V and J are TRBV7-6 and TRBJ2-3, with TRBD1 matching over 7 bases. Germline V gene sequence: CDR1 SGHVS, CDR2 FNYEAQ. Losses at the gene ends were 5 bases for V and 1 base for J; bases not matched to a gene: 6. The CDR3 length is 15 residues. For the CDR3, the DNA is TGTGCCAGCAGCCGGATTACAGGGGGCACAGATACGCAGTATTTT. Amino acid sequence: CASSRITGGTDTQYF.

Here the CDR3 reads CASSQPGGETQYF. The CDR3, as DNA: TGTGCCAGCAGCCAACCGGGGGGGGAGACCCAGTACTTC. The V and J genes are TRBV14 and TRBJ2-5; TRBD2 agrees at 8 bases. J was trimmed by 5 bases and V by 2 bases; bases with no gene match: 1. The CDR3 consists of 13 residues. Germline V gene data show CDR1 as SGHDN and CDR2 as FVKESK.

The rearrangement joins TRBV19 to TRBJ2-3; tentative D call: TRBD2 (6 bases). This CDR3 contains 15 residues. Between the trimmed V and J ends, which lost 8 bases and 2 bases, there was a span of 17 bases. Germline V lookup: CDR1 LNHDA, CDR2 SQIVND (reference sequence). The CDR3 loop reads CASARGAGLTDTQYF. CDR3 nucleotides: TGTGCCAGTGCCCGAGGGGCGGGGCTCACAGATACGCAGTATTTT.

This clone appeared many times. As DNA, the CDR3 is TGTGCCACGACAGAGGACCAGAACTATGGCTACACCTTC. Its protein product is CATTEDQNYGYTF. This chain uses TRBV10-3 with TRBJ1-2; the D gene is possibly TRBD1 (5 bases). The ends were cut back, 10 bases at V and 2 bases at J, with 14 bases in the middle. The V gene's germline CDR1 is ENHRY and CDR2 SYGVKD. The CDR3 has 13 residues.

The genes are TRBV5-1 and TRBJ1-2, with D unresolved. This CDR3 region has 15 residues. The ends were cut back, 2 bases at V and 4 bases at J, with 15 bases in the middle. The germline CDR1 and CDR2 sequences are SGHRS and YFSETQ. This CDR3 is CASSFGGETRYGYTF. Here the CDR3 DNA reads TGCGCCAGCAGCTTTGGTGGGGAGACCCGCTATGGCTACACCTTC.

The J gene is TRBJ1-2, the V gene TRBV6-1; TRBD1 might be the D (6 bases). With 3 bases removed from V and 3 bases from J, the gap between germline ends came to 8 bases. This CDR3 contains 13 residues. CDR1 and CDR2 from the germline V gene are MNHNS and SASEGT. The CDR3 reads CASSDAGDYGYTF. The CDR3 region has the DNA TGTGCCAGCAGTGACGCAGGGGACTATGGCTACACCTTC.

The chain recombines TRBV2 with TRBJ1-2; tentatively, D is TRBD1 (5 bases). CDR3 length: 13 amino acids. Germline V CDR1 and CDR2: SNHLY, FYNNEI. V was clipped by 6 bases and J by 8 bases, with 16 bases between them. CDR3 region: CASRLQGGWGYTF. CDR3 coding DNA: TGTGCCAGCAGGCTTCAGGGTGGATGGGGCTACACCTTC.

V is TRBV7-3 and J is TRBJ2-1; TRBD2 aligns across 8 bases. This CDR3 is 15 amino acids long. Germline CDR1 SGHTA, CDR2 FQGTGA. Germline trimming cut 0 bases from V and 2 bases from J; bases unmatched to any gene: 0. CDR3 amino acids: CASSLTSGTYNEQFF. Here the CDR3 DNA reads TGTGCCAGCAGCTTAACTAGCGGGACCTACAATGAGCAGTTCTTC.

The J gene is TRBJ2-1, the V gene TRBV10-2; perhaps TRBD2 as D (6 bases). Germline V gives CDR1 WSHSY, CDR2 SAAADI. The CDR3 runs 12 residues. Trimming removed 3 bases at V and 10 bases at J, with 10 bases between. The CDR3 is CASSDAGGEQFF. The CDR3, as DNA: TGCGCCAGCAGTGACGCCGGGGGAGAGCAGTTCTTC.

The rearrangement joins TRBV28 to TRBJ1-6; 9 bases map to TRBD1. Losses at the gene ends were 6 bases for V and 10 bases for J; bases not matched to a gene: 10. This CDR3 contains 15 residues. CDR1 is MDHEN, CDR2 SYDVKM, per germline. The CDR3 loop is CASSPGTGRESPLHF. CDR3 nucleotide sequence: TGTGCCAGCAGCCCCGGGACAGGGCGAGAGTCACCCCTCCACTTT.

The chain has TRBV4-1 and TRBJ1-6, with a tentative D call TRBD1 (6 bases). Trimming cost V 1 base and J 7 bases, with 14 bases left between them. The CDR3 covers 16 residues. In germline, CDR1 is MGHRA, CDR2 YSYEKL. The CDR3 loop is CASSQGPTGENSPLHF. For the CDR3, the DNA is TGCGCCAGCAGCCAAGGCCCGACAGGCGAGAATTCACCCCTCCACTTT.

The rearrangement uses TRBV14 and TRBJ1-1; D not resolved. This CDR3 is built from 17 residues. Deletions cut 6 bases from V and 0 bases from J, with 20 bases between. CDR1 and CDR2 from the germline V gene are SGHDN and FVKESK. CDR3 bases: TGTGCCAGCAGTCCAAAAATGCCGTGGGAGCTGAACACTGAAGCTTTCTTT. It translates to CASSPKMPWELNTEAFF. Filled out from reference TRBV14 and TRBJ1-1, the complete variable domain reads EAGVTQFPSHSVIEKGQTVTLRCDPISGHDNLYWYRRVMGKEIKFLLHFVKESKQDESGMPNNRFLAERTGGTYSTLKVQPAELEDSGVYFCASSPKMPWELNTEAFFGQGTRLTVV.

The rearrangement uses TRBV7-3 and TRBJ2-1; perhaps TRBD2 as D (5 bases). Trimming removed 4 bases at V and 9 bases at J, with 13 bases between. There are 13 residues in the CDR3. Germline loops: CDR1 SGHTA, CDR2 FQGTGA. CDR3 region: CASSSGSPTEQFF. CDR3 DNA: TGTGCCAGCAGCTCGGGATCTCCAACTGAGCAGTTCTTC.

This clone appeared a single time. CDR3 region: CASSYSQTGPYEQYF. The CDR3 DNA reads as TGTGCCAGCAGTTATTCACAGACAGGCCCCTACGAGCAGTACTTC. The chain is built from TRBV6-5 and TRBJ2-7, with D tentatively TRBD1 (6 bases). Germline loops: CDR1 MNHEY, CDR2 SVGAGI. V was cut by 3 bases and J by 2 bases, with 14 bases left in between. CDR3 size: 15 residues.

The V call is TRBV6-6, the J call TRBJ2-5; tentative D call: TRBD2 (6 bases). Per the germline V gene, CDR1 is MNHNY and CDR2 is SVGAGI (reference sequence). Trimming left V 6 bases short and J 0 bases short, with 14 bases between. CDR3 size: 15 residues. CDR3 amino acids: CASSYGSLNQETQYF. The CDR3 DNA reads TGTGCCAGCAGCTACGGGAGTCTTAACCAAGAGACCCAGTACTTC.